This TCR beta chain appears in the sequencing data of a study of T cells in Graves' hyperthyroidism and ophthalmopathy. J lost 8 bases, V lost 1 base, and 8 bases had no gene match. This CDR3 spans 16 amino acids. Germline assignment: CDR1 LGHDT and CDR2 YNNKEL (reference sequence). Amplification of TCR beta CDR3 regions used RNA as the template. HTBI primers drove first-round RT-PCR of the TCR CDR3. TCRdb itself ran the multiplex PCR reads through MiXCR, one entry per CDR3 protein. The sample carries a few hundred thousand distinct CDR3 sequences, around 14% recorded once. Stable hyperthyroidism: no ophthalmopathy progression over 18 months of follow-up. Not enrolled were patients with uncontrolled infection, other autoimmune disease, pregnancy or lactation.

J is TRBJ2-1 and V is TRBV3-1; 10 positions match TRBD2. The receptor's source is a woman under 30 with Graves' hyperthyroidism. The source material was blood. The CDR3 region is CASSQGISGRGDEQFF. For the CDR3, the DNA is TGTGCCAGCAGCCAAGGTATCAGCGGGAGGGGCGATGAGCAGTTCTTC.